This T cell receptor (beta chain) appears in the sequencing data of a study of blood T cell repertoires in COVID-19. This CDR3 has 17 amino acids. V lost 0 bases to trimming and J lost 5 bases; unmatched junction nucleotides: 8. Here immunoSEQ multiplex PCR was the method, and the copy in TCRdb shows in-frame clones only, minus some. The sample shows 150,000 to 200,000 clones, roughly nine tenths of them seen only once. Sequenced material: peripheral blood. The sequence came from a man aged 55-75 years with active or convalescent COVID-19. The chain carries TRBV6-7 and TRBJ2-1, with 9 bases identical to TRBD2. TRBV6-7 is noted as an ORF with a role that remains uncertain. The CDR3 nucleotides read TGTGCCAGCAGTTACTCGACCGCGGGAGGGTACAACAATGAGCAGTTCTTC. Protein: CASSYSTAGGYNNEQFF.